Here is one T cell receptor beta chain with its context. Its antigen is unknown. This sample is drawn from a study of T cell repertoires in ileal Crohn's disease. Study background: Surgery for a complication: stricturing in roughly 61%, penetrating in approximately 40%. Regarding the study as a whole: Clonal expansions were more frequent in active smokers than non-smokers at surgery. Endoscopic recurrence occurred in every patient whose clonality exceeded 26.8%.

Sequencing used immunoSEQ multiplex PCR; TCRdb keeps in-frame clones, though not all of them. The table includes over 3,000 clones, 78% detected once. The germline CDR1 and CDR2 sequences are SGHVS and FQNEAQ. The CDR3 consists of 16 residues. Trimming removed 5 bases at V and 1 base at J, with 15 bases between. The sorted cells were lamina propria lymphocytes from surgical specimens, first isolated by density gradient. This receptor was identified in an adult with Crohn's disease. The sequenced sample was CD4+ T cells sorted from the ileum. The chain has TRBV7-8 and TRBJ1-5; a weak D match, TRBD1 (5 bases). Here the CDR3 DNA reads TGTGCCAGCAGCCCACAGGCCGCAGGGAGCAATCAGCCCCAGCATTTT. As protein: CASSPQAAGSNQPQHF.